The T cell receptor (beta chain) under discussion was sequenced for a study of early T cells in non-severe SARS-CoV-2 infection. On the study more broadly: Investigators sequenced bulk RNA drawn from unsorted whole blood, and chains remained unpaired.

Individual cDNA molecules were tagged with unique molecular identifiers, the study reported. TCRdb reprocessed the 5' RACE reads via MiXCR and lists one record per CDR3 protein. The sample consists of roughly 40,000 distinct CDR3 sequences, 4.7% of them appearing once. The CDR3 contains 14 residues. The V gene end was trimmed by 6 bases and the J gene end by 3 bases; junction bases not matched to a gene: 5. CDR1 and CDR2 from the germline V gene are MGHDK and SYGVNS. This clonotype has at least ten counts. Antigen specificity is unknown. Findings and limits, study-wide: CD4 and private specificities were missed by VDJdb matching, which favored anti-spike CD8 responses.

The TCR sequence derives from an adult who was a healthcare worker with PCR-confirmed SARS-CoV-2 infection or an uninfected control (not recorded which). Source material: whole blood. The rearrangement links TRBV25-1 to TRBJ1-3; 7 positions match TRBD1. CDR3 in DNA: TGTGCCAGCAGGGACAGGTTTGGTGGAAACACCATATATTTT. It specifies CASRDRFGGNTIYF.